This TCR beta chain was identified during a study of CD8+CD57+ T cells in acquired aplastic anemia. CD8+CD57+ cell expansion, shown by flow cytometry, had occurred in the patients selected for sequencing. The study, taken as a whole, reports: No significant patient-versus-control difference appeared in CD8+ Simpson's diversity. Patients and controls were found to share some 30 CD8+ CDR3 sequences.

The TCR beta profiling, which covered VDJ combination and CDR3 sequence, was carried out using genomic DNA as the template. TCRdb fed the reads into MiXCR, producing one record per CDR3 protein. Of some 180,000 distinct CDR3 sequences listed, around 60% are singletons. V shed 0 bases and J 0 bases; nucleotides not matched to a gene: 2. In germline, CDR1 is SGHAT, CDR2 FQNNGV. CDR3 length equals 17 residues. This clonotype has at least ten counts. Antigen: not known. V usage is TRBV11-2 and J usage is TRBJ2-6, with 7 bases aligning to TRBD1. The TCR comes from a human donor with aplastic anemia. The sample consisted of sorted CD4+, CD8+, or CD8+CD57+ T cells (not recorded which) from PBMCs. The CDR3 coding sequence is TGTGCCAGCAGCTTAGACAGGGGGTACTCTGGGGCCAACGTCCTGACTTTC. Translation gives CASSLDRGYSGANVLTF.